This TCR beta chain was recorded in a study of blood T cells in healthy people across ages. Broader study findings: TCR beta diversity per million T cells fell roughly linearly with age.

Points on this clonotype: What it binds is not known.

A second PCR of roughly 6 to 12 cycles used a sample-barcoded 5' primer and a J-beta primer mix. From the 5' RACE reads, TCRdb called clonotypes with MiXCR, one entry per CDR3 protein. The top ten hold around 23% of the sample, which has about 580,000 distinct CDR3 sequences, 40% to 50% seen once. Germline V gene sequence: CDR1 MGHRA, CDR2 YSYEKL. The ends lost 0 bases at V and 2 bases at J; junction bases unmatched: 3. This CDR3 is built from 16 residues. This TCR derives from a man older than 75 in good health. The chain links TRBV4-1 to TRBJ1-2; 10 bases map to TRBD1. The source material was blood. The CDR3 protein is CASSQDTGQGNYGYTF. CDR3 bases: TGCGCCAGCAGCCAAGATACGGGACAGGGGAACTATGGCTACACCTTC.